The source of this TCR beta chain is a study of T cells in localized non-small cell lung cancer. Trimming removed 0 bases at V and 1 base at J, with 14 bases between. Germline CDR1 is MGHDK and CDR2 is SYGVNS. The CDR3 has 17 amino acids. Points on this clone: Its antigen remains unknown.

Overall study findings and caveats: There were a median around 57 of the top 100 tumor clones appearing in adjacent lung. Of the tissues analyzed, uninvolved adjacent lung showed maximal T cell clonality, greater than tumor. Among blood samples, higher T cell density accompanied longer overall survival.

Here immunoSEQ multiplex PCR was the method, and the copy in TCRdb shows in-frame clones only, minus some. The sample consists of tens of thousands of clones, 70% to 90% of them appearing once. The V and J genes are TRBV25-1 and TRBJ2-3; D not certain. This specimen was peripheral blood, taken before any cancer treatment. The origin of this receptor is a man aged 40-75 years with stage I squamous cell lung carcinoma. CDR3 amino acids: CASSEYGLGSGTDTQYF. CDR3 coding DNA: TGTGCCAGCAGTGAATATGGTCTCGGTTCAGGCACAGATACGCAGTATTTT. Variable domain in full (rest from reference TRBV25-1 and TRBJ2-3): EADIYQTPRYLVIGTGKKITLECSQTMGHDKMYWYQQDPGMELHLIHYSYGVNSTEKGDLSSESTVSRIRTEHFPLTLESARPSHTSQYLCASSEYGLGSGTDTQYFGPGTRLTVL.